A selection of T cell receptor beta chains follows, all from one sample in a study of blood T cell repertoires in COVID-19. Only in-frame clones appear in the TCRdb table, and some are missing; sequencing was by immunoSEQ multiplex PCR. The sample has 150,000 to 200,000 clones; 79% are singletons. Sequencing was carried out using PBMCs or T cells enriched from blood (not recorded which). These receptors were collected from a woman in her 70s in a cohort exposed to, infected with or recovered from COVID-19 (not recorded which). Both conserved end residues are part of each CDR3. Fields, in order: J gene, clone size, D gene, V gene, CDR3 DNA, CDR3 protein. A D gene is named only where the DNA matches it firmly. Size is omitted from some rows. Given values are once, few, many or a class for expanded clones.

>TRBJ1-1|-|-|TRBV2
TGTGCCAGCAGTGTCGGACAGCTGAGGACTGAAGCTTTCTTT
CASSVGQLRTEAFF
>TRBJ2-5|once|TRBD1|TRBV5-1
TGCGCCAGCAGCCCGAAGGGCGTTCGGGACAGGGGGCAAGAGACCCAGTACTTC
CASSPKGVRDRGQETQYF
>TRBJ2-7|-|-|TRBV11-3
TGTGCCAGCAGCTTAGATCCCCCAGGATACGAGCAGTACTTC
CASSLDPPGYEQYF
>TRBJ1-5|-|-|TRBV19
TGTGCCAGTAGTATAGCGGCAGGGGATCAGCCCCAGCATTTT
CASSIAAGDQPQHF
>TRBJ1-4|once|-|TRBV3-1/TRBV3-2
TGTGCCAGCAGCCAAGATCTCTTAAGTGAGAGAAAACTGTTTTTT
CASSQDLLSERKLFF
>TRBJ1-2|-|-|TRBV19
TGTGCCAGTAGTATAGGTCGGGGGGACGTCGGCTACACCTTC
CASSIGRGDVGYTF
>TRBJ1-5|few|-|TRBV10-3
TGTGCCATCAATCAGGGAAGCAATCAGCCCCAGCATTTT
CAINQGSNQPQHF
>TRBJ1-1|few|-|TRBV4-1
TGCGCCAGCAGCCGACAGATGAACACTGAAGCTTTCTTT
CASSRQMNTEAFF
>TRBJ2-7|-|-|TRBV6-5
TGTGCCAGCAGTACCGGGACATTCGCAGCCTACGAGCAGTACTTC
CASSTGTFAAYEQYF
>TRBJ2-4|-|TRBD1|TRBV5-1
TGCGCCAGCAGCTTGTCGGACAGGGGGAACATTCAGTACTTC
CASSLSDRGNIQYF
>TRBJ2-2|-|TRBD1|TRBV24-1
TGTGCCACCAGCACTCGTTTCGGGACAGCTAACACCGGGGAGCTGTTTTTT
CATSTRFGTANTGELFF
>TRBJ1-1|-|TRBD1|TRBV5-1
TGCGCCAGCAGCGAACAGGGGCAGGGCACTGAAGCTTTCTTT
CASSEQGQGTEAFF
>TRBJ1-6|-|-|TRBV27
TGTGCCAGCAGTTTAGGGTACGCAGGGCTAGGATCACCCCTCCACTTT
CASSLGYAGLGSPLHF
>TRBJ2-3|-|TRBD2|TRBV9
TGTGCCAGCAGCGACTTAGCGGGAGGGTCCCCAGATACGCAGTATTTT
CASSDLAGGSPDTQYF
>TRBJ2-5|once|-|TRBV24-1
TGTGCCACCTCATCCCCGGGACTCCGGTCGGAGACCCAGTACTTC
CATSSPGLRSETQYF
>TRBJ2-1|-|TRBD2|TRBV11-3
TGTGCCAGCAGCCGCGGACTAGCGGGAGATGAGCAGTTCTTC
CASSRGLAGDEQFF
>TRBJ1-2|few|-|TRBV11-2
TGTGCCAGCAGCCCGGGTACGGGTAGTGGCTACACCTTC
CASSPGTGSGYTF
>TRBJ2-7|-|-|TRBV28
TGTGCCAGCAGCAACACACCTGGTGGGCAAGGAACCCTCTACGAGCAGTACTTC
CASSNTPGGQGTLYEQYF
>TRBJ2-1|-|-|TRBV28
TGTGCCAGCACCAAAACTAGGATTGAGCAGTTCTTC
CASTKTRIEQFF
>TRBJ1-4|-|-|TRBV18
TGTGCCAGCTCAGACAGGCACTATAATGAAAAACTGTTTTTT
CASSDRHYNEKLFF
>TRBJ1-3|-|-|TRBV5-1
TGCGCCAGCAGCCCCGGCGGCTCCTCTGGAAACACCATATATTTT
CASSPGGSSGNTIYF
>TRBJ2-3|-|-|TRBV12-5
TGTGCTAGTGGGGGGGCCCCCGGAGATACGCAGTATTTT
CASGGAPGDTQYF
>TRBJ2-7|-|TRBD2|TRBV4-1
TGCGCCAGCAGTAAGCGGGAGGGCCCCTACGAGCAGTACTTC
CASSKREGPYEQYF
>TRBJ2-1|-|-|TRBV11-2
TGTGCCAGCAGCCTCCGCGGGGCTTCGCCACAGTTCTTC
CASSLRGASPQFF
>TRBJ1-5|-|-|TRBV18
TGTGCCAGCTCACAACTGGGGGGAGTTTTGAGCAATCAGCCCCAGCATTTT
CASSQLGGVLSNQPQHF
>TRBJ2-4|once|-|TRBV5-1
TGCGCCAGCAGCCCCCGTGGGCCTATAGCCAAAAACATTCAGTACTTC
CASSPRGPIAKNIQYF
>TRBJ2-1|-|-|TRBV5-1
TGCGCCAGCAGCTTGGGACCTAACGGGATGACTAGTGAGCAGTTCTTC
CASSLGPNGMTSEQFF
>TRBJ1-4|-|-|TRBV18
TGTGCCAGCTCACCGGTGTTCGGGGAAAAACTGTTTTTT
CASSPVFGEKLFF
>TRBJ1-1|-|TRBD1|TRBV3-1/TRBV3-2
TGTGCCAGCAGCTGGCAGGGGGCTCATGGGAACACTGAAGCTTTCTTT
CASSWQGAHGNTEAFF
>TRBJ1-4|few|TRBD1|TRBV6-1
TGTGCCAGCAGTGGAGCCGGGACAGGGAGTGAAAAACTGTTTTTT
CASSGAGTGSEKLFF
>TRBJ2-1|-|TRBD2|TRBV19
TGTGCCAGTACCTCCGGACTAGCGGGAGCCAATGAGCAGTTCTTC
CASTSGLAGANEQFF
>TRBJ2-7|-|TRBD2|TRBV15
TGTGCCACCAGCAGAGACCGGACTAGCGGGACCAGGTCCTACGAGCAGTACTTC
CATSRDRTSGTRSYEQYF
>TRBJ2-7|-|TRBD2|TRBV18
TGTGCCAGCTCACCACCGGCTAGCGGGAGCAACGAGCAGTACTTC
CASSPPASGSNEQYF
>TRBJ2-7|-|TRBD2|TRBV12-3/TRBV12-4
TGTGCCCAGCGGGACGGATCCTACGAGCAGTACTTC
CAQRDGSYEQYF
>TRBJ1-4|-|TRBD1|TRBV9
TGTGCCAGCAGCCTGACAGGGGCTAATGAAAAACTGTTTTTT
CASSLTGANEKLFF
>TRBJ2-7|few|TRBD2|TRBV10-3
TGTGCCATCAGTGAGGGGGGGAGGGGCCACGAGCAGTACTTC
CAISEGGRGHEQYF
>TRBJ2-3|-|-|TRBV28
TGTGCCAGCAGCTCCCAGGGGGATACGCAGTATTTT
CASSSQGDTQYF
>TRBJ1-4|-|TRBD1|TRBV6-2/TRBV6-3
TGTGCCAGCAGCTCGGGACAGGGGGCCGTTGGTAATGAAAAACTGTTTTTT
CASSSGQGAVGNEKLFF
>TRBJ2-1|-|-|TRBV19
TGTGCCAGTAGTATTTCCGGGACTCATAATGAGCAGTTCTTC
CASSISGTHNEQFF